This T cell receptor beta chain was recorded in a study of cytomegalovirus exposure and HLA in healthy donors. Primers included in the PCR were 60 Vbeta and 13 Jbeta primers. Generated by immunoSEQ multiplex PCR, the TCRdb table keeps only in-frame clones and is missing some. The top ten clones hold roughly 1.6% of a sample with 180,000 or so clones, 76% of them seen once. V lost 1 base to trimming and J lost 5 bases; unmatched junction nucleotides: 5. Looked up from germline, CDR1 is MNHEY and CDR2 is SMNVEV (reference sequence). This CDR3 region has 15 residues. The V and J genes are TRBV27 and TRBJ2-7; TRBD1 agrees at 10 bases. What was sequenced was PBMCs. The sequence derives from a man younger than 35 in good health and CMV-seronegative. The CDR3: CASSLWGTGDNEQYF. As DNA, the CDR3 is TGTGCCAGCAGTTTATGGGGGACAGGGGACAACGAGCAGTACTTC.